This T cell receptor (beta chain) was found in a study of CXCR3-negative and CXCR3-positive naive CD8 T cells. Researchers prepared the TRB cDNA libraries using 5' RACE with UMI labels. From its re-call of the 5' RACE reads, TCRdb lists each CDR3 protein once, without DNA. The table for this sample gives over 100,000 distinct CDR3 sequences. This CDR3 region has 14 residues. Germline V gene lookup returns CDR1 MDHEN and CDR2 SYDVKM. The rearrangement links TRBV28 to TRBJ2-1; TCRdb selects TRBD1, and the lack of DNA leaves this call unchecked. The sequencing sample was made of naive CXCR3- CD8+ T cells from blood. This sample's subset: CD45RO-CCR7+CD27+CD95- naive CD8+ T cells lacking CXCR3 (TNR3-). The TCR comes from a human donor in good health. Some clones in this sample may be carry-over from other donors' samples. The CDR3 reads CANSFTGEIYEQFF.